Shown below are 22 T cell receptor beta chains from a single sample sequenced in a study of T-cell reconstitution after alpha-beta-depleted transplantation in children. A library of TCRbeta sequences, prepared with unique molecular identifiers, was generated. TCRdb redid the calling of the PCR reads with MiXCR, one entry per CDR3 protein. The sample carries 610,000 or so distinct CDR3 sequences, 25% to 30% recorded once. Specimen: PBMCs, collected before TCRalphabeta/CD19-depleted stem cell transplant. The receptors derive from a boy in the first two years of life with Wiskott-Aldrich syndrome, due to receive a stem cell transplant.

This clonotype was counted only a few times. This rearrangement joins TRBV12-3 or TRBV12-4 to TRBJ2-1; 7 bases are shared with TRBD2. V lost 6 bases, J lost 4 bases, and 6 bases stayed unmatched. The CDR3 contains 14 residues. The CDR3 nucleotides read TGTGCCAGCAGCTGGGGACTACTTTACAATGAGCAGTTCTTC. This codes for CASSWGLLYNEQFF.

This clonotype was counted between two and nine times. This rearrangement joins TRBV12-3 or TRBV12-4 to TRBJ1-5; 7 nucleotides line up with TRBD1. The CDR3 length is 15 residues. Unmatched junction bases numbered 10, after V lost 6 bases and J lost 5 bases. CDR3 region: CASSLTGEGDQPQHF. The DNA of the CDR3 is TGTGCCAGCAGCCTAACAGGGGAGGGGGATCAGCCCCAGCATTTT.

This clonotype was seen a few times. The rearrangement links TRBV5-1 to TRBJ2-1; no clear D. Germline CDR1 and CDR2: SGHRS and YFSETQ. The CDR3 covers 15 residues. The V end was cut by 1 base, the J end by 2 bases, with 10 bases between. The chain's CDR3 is CASSLQVGTYNEQFF. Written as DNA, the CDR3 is TGCGCCAGCAGCTTGCAGGTAGGGACCTACAATGAGCAGTTCTTC.

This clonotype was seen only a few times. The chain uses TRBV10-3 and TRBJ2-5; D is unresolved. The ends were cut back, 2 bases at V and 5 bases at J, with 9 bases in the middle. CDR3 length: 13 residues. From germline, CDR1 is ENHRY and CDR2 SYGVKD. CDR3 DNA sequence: TGTGCCATCAGTGAGGCCCCTGGGGAGACCCAGTACTTC. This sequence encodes CAISEAPGETQYF.

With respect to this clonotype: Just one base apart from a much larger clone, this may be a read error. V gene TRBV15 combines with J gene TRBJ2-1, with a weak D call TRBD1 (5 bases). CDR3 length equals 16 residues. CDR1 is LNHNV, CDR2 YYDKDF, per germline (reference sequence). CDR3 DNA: TGTGCCACCAGCACCCCACAGGAAACCCCCTACAATGACCAGTTCTTC. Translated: CATSTPQETPYNDQFF.

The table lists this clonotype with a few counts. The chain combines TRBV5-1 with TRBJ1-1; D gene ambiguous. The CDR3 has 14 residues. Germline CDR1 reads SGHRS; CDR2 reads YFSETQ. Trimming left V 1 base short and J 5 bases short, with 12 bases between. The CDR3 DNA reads TGCGCCAGCAGCTTGCTTGAGGGCCGGACTGAAGCTTTCTTT. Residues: CASSLLEGRTEAFF.

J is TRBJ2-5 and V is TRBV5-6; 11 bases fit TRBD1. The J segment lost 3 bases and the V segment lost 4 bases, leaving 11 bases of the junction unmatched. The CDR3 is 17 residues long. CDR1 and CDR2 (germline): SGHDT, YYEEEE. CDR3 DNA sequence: TGTGCCAGCAGCCGCAAACCGGGACAGGGGGACGAAGAGACCCAGTACTTC. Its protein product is CASSRKPGQGDEETQYF.

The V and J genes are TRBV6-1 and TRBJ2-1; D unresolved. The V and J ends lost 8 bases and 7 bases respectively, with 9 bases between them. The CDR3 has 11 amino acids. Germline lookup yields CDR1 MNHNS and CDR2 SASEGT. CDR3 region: CASGFANEQFF. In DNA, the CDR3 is TGTGCCAGCGGGTTTGCGAATGAGCAGTTCTTC.

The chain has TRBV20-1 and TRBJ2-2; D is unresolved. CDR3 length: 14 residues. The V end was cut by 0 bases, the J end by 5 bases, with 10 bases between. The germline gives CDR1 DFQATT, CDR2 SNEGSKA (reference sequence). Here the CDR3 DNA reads TGCAGTGCTAGAGATTCACCGATAACCGGGGAGCTGTTTTTT. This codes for CSARDSPITGELFF.

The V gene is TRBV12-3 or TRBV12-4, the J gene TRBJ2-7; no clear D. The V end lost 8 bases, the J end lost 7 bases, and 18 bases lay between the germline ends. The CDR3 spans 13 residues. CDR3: CASGISLWVEQYF. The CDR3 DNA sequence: TGTGCCAGCGGGATCTCACTTTGGGTAGAGCAGTACTTC.

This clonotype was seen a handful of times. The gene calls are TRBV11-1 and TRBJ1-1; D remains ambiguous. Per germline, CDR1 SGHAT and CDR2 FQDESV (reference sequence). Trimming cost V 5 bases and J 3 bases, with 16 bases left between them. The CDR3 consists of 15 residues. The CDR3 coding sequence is TGTGCCAGCAGCGAGGACGGGCAGCCGTACACTGAAGCTTTCTTT. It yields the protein CASSEDGQPYTEAFF.

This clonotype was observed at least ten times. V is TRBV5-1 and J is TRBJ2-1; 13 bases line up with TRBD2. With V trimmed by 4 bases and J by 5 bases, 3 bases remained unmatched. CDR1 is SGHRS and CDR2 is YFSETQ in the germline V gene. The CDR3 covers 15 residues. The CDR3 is CASSPGLAGHNEQFF. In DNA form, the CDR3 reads TGCGCCAGCAGCCCGGGACTAGCGGGACACAATGAGCAGTTCTTC.

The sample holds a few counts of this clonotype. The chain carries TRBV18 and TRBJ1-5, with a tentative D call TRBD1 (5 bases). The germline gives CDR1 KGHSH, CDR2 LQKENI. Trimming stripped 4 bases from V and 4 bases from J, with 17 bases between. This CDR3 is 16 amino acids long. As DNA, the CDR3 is TGTGCCAGCTCACGAAGGACAAGACGGCGAAATCAGCCCCAGCATTTT. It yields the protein CASSRRTRRRNQPQHF.

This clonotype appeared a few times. CDR3 sequence reads: CASSLYGGEYEQYF. The DNA for the CDR3 is TGTGCCAGCAGTTTATATGGGGGAGAGTACGAGCAGTACTTC. This rearrangement joins TRBV12-3 or TRBV12-4 to TRBJ2-7; TRBD1 or TRBD2 may be the D gene (5 bases each). The CDR3 contains 14 residues. Trimming removed 2 bases at V and 4 bases at J, with 12 bases between.

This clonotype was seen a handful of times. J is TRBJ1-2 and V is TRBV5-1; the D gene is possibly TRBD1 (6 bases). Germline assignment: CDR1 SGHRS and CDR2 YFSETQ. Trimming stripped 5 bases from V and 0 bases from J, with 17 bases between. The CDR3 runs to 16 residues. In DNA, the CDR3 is TGCGCCAGCAGACTGGGGCCGGACAGAACTAACTATGGCTACACCTTC. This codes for CASRLGPDRTNYGYTF.

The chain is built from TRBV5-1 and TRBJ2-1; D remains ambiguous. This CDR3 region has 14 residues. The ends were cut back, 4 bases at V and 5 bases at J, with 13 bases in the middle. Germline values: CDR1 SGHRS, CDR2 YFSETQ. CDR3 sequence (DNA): TGCGCCAGCAGCCAAGGTGGGCAGCACAATGAGCAGTTCTTC. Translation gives CASSQGGQHNEQFF.

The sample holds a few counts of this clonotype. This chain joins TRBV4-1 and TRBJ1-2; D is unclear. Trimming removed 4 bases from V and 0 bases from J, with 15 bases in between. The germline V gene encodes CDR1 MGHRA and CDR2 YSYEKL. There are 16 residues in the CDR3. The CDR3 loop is CASSPLMRGTNYGYTF. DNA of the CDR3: TGCGCCAGCAGCCCCCTTATGCGGGGTACTAACTATGGCTACACCTTC.

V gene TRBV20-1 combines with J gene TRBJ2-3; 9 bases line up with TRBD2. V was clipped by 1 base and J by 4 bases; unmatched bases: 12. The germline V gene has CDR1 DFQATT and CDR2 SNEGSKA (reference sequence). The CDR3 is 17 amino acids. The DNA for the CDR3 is TGCAGTGCTAGAGGTATCGTAGCGGGAGAGTATGCAGATACGCAGTATTTT. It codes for CSARGIVAGEYADTQYF.

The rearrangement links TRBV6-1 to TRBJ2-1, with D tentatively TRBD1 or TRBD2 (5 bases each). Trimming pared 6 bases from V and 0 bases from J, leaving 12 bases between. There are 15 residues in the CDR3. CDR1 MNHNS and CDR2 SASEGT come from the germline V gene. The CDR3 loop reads CASRSGRGSYNEQFF. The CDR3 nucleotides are TGTGCCAGCAGGTCGGGACGTGGCTCCTACAATGAGCAGTTCTTC.

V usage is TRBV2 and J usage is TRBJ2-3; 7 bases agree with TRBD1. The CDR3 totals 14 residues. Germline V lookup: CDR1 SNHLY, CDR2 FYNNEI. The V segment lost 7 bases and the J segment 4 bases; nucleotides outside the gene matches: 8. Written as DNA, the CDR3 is TGTGCCAGCACCGAAAGGGGGCTATCAGATACGCAGTATTTT. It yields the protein CASTERGLSDTQYF.

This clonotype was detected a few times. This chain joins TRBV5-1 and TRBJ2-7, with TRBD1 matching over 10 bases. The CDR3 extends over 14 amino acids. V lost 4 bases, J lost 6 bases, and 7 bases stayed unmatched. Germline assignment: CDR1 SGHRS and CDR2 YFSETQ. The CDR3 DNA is TGCGCCAGCAGCGACAGGGGGCGGGCGGGCGAGCAGTACTTC. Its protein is CASSDRGRAGEQYF.

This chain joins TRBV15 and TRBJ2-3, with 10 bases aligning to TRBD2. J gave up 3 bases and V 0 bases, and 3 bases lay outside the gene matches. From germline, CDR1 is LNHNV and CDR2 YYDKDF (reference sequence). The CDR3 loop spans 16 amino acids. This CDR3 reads CATSREPSGRTDTQYF. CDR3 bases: TGTGCCACCAGCAGAGAACCTAGCGGGAGAACAGATACGCAGTATTTT.